This T cell receptor (beta chain) was sequenced during a study of cytomegalovirus exposure and HLA in healthy donors. Whole-study context: Tens of millions of unique TCRs from HLA-typed donors were held in an early release of data.

Primers included in the PCR were 60 Vbeta and 13 Jbeta primers. Sequencing used immunoSEQ multiplex PCR; TCRdb keeps in-frame clones, though not all of them. Of about 140,000 clones in the sample, more than 70% are singletons; the top ten hold about 2.2%. V lost 5 bases to trimming and J lost 8 bases, with 12 bases between them. The CDR3 has 12 amino acids. Germline CDR1 reads MNHEY; CDR2 reads SMNVEV (reference sequence). The study, taken as a whole, reports: Earlier analysis found most TCR beta V segments productive about 87% or about 30% of the time.

This clone was counted a few times. Its antigen is as yet unknown. Other nucleotide sequences in the sample specify the same CDR3. Healthy bone marrow donors made up the donor group. The chain combines TRBV27 with TRBJ1-1, with D possibly TRBD1 on 6 matching bases. This TCR was recovered from a man in his fifties in good health and CMV-seronegative. The sequenced sample consisted of PBMCs. The CDR3 loop reads CASSPRQGEAFF. The DNA for the CDR3 is TGTGCCAGCAGTCCAAGGCAGGGGGAAGCTTTCTTT.